This is a list of T cell receptor beta chains from one sample in a study of shared clonotypes between healthy human individuals. Libraries were prepared by immunoSEQ multiplex PCR; TCRdb keeps only in-frame clonotypes and omits some of them. Of over 2 million clones listed, 85% to 95% are singletons. The sequencing sample was made of naive CD4+ T cells sorted from blood. These receptor sequences come from a man younger than 35 in good health. CDR3s include the opening cysteine and the closing phenylalanine or tryptophan. A D gene is named only where the DNA matches it firmly. Clone size, where shown, is once, few, many, or a class for clones that have expanded.

abundance: NA
j_gene: TRBJ2-7
d_gene: NA
v_gene: TRBV10-3
CDR3nt: TGTGCCATCAGTGGGCTCTCCCATTACGAGCAGTACTTC
CDR3aa: CAISGLSHYEQYF

abundance: NA
j_gene: TRBJ2-5
d_gene: NA
v_gene: TRBV28
CDR3nt: TGTGCCAGCAGCCCCGACGCCCTAGTAAATCGGGAGACCCAGTACTTC
CDR3aa: CASSPDALVNRETQYF

abundance: NA
j_gene: TRBJ2-1
d_gene: NA
v_gene: TRBV5-5
CDR3nt: TGTGCCAGCAGCTTGGAGCTAGCGCGGAGGAATGAGCAGTTCTTC
CDR3aa: CASSLELARRNEQFF

abundance: few
j_gene: TRBJ2-5
d_gene: NA
v_gene: TRBV11-2
CDR3nt: TGTGCCAGCAGCGCTCTCCGGGACAAACAAAAGGGGGAGACCCAGTACTTC
CDR3aa: CASSALRDKQKGETQYF

abundance: NA
j_gene: TRBJ1-1
d_gene: NA
v_gene: TRBV20-1
CDR3nt: TGCAGTGCTCTGACCACTGAAGCTTTCTTT
CDR3aa: CSALTTEAFF

abundance: NA
j_gene: TRBJ2-3
d_gene: NA
v_gene: TRBV6-1
CDR3nt: TGTGCCAGCAGTGAAGCGAGGTCGAGCGGAACACAGAACACGCAGTATTTT
CDR3aa: CASSEARSSGTQNTQYF

abundance: NA
j_gene: TRBJ1-6
d_gene: NA
v_gene: TRBV9
CDR3nt: TGTGCCAGCAGCGTAAATTGGGGGGATTCACCCCTCCACTTT
CDR3aa: CASSVNWGDSPLHF

abundance: few
j_gene: TRBJ1-5
d_gene: TRBD1
v_gene: TRBV6-1
CDR3nt: TGTGCCAGCAGTGAAGGACAGGGGGGTCAGCCCCAGCATTTT
CDR3aa: CASSEGQGGQPQHF

abundance: NA
j_gene: TRBJ1-2
d_gene: NA
v_gene: TRBV7-2
CDR3nt: TGTGCCAGCAGCTCTCTACAGAGGGCGGTCGGCTACACCTTC
CDR3aa: CASSSLQRAVGYTF

abundance: NA
j_gene: TRBJ2-5
d_gene: TRBD2
v_gene: TRBV30
CDR3nt: TGTGCCTGGAGTAGCGGACTAGCGGGGGAGACCCAGTACTTC
CDR3aa: CAWSSGLAGETQYF

abundance: NA
j_gene: TRBJ1-4
d_gene: TRBD1
v_gene: TRBV15
CDR3nt: TGTGCCACCAGTAGGGACAGGGGTGGGGAAAAACTGTTTTTT
CDR3aa: CATSRDRGGEKLFF

abundance: NA
j_gene: TRBJ2-2
d_gene: TRBD1
v_gene: TRBV5-6
CDR3nt: TGTGCCAGCAGCTCCGAAGGACAGGATTCGAACACCGGGGAGCTGTTTTTT
CDR3aa: CASSSEGQDSNTGELFF

abundance: NA
j_gene: TRBJ2-7
d_gene: NA
v_gene: TRBV5-1
CDR3nt: TGCGCCAGCAGCTTGACTATCCTGGGTTCCTACGAGCAGTACTTC
CDR3aa: CASSLTILGSYEQYF

abundance: NA
j_gene: TRBJ2-7
d_gene: NA
v_gene: TRBV18
CDR3nt: TGTGCCAGCTCACCAGATTTTACCAGGGTGTACGAGCAGTACTTC
CDR3aa: CASSPDFTRVYEQYF

abundance: NA
j_gene: TRBJ1-6
d_gene: NA
v_gene: TRBV4-3
CDR3nt: TGCGCCAGCAGCCAAAAGGTCGCAAATTCACCCCTCCACTTT
CDR3aa: CASSQKVANSPLHF

abundance: NA
j_gene: TRBJ2-1
d_gene: NA
v_gene: TRBV4-1
CDR3nt: TGCGCCAGCAGCCAACCAGGAGGGGGAGGCCCCTACAATGAGCAGTTCTTC
CDR3aa: CASSQPGGGGPYNEQFF

abundance: NA
j_gene: TRBJ2-2
d_gene: TRBD1
v_gene: TRBV9
CDR3nt: TGTGCCAGCAGCTTAGGGGGCTTTCCGAACACCGGGGAGCTGTTTTTT
CDR3aa: CASSLGGFPNTGELFF

abundance: NA
j_gene: TRBJ2-5
d_gene: TRBD1
v_gene: TRBV30
CDR3nt: TGTGCCTGGAACATCGGGACAGGGGGCGGAGAGACCCAGTACTTC
CDR3aa: CAWNIGTGGGETQYF

abundance: NA
j_gene: TRBJ1-1
d_gene: NA
v_gene: TRBV7-2
CDR3nt: TGTGCCAGCAGCGTTCAGGGAAACACTGAAGCTTTCTTT
CDR3aa: CASSVQGNTEAFF

abundance: NA
j_gene: TRBJ1-6
d_gene: NA
v_gene: TRBV7-9
CDR3nt: TGTGCCAGCAGCTTGCAGGGTGGTAATTCACCCCTCCACTTT
CDR3aa: CASSLQGGNSPLHF

abundance: NA
j_gene: TRBJ2-3
d_gene: TRBD2
v_gene: TRBV4-1
CDR3nt: TGTGCCAGCAGCTTCTCACTAGCGGGGAGCACAGATACGCAGTATTTT
CDR3aa: CASSFSLAGSTDTQYF

abundance: once
j_gene: TRBJ1-1
d_gene: NA
v_gene: TRBV5-1
CDR3nt: TGCGCCAGCAGCCCGGACCCCTTCGCTGAAGCTTTCTTT
CDR3aa: CASSPDPFAEAFF

abundance: NA
j_gene: TRBJ1-5
d_gene: NA
v_gene: TRBV7-2
CDR3nt: TGTGCCAGCAGCCCAACCGGGACATCGCGAGATCAGCCCCAGCATTTT
CDR3aa: CASSPTGTSRDQPQHF

abundance: NA
j_gene: TRBJ1-1
d_gene: NA
v_gene: TRBV29-1
CDR3nt: TGCAGCGTTGAACCGGGGCGTGAAGCTTTCTTT
CDR3aa: CSVEPGREAFF

abundance: NA
j_gene: TRBJ1-6
d_gene: TRBD1
v_gene: TRBV5-1
CDR3nt: TGCGCCAGCAGCTTGTCGCAGGGGGCCTCACCCCTCCACTTT
CDR3aa: CASSLSQGASPLHF

abundance: once
j_gene: TRBJ2-1
d_gene: TRBD2
v_gene: TRBV7-2
CDR3nt: TGTGCCAGCAGCTTAGCCCGTTCCAGCGGGAGTGTGGGGGATGAGCAGTTCTTC
CDR3aa: CASSLARSSGSVGDEQFF

abundance: few
j_gene: TRBJ2-7
d_gene: TRBD1
v_gene: TRBV6-5
CDR3nt: TGTGCCAGCAGTTACTCTGGACAGGGAAACTACGAGCAGTACTTC
CDR3aa: CASSYSGQGNYEQYF

abundance: NA
j_gene: TRBJ2-4
d_gene: NA
v_gene: TRBV5-1
CDR3nt: TGCGCCAGCAGCCCGGTCCTTGTAAAGGGCAAAAACATTCAGTACTTC
CDR3aa: CASSPVLVKGKNIQYF

abundance: NA
j_gene: TRBJ1-1
d_gene: NA
v_gene: TRBV29-1
CDR3nt: TGCAGCGTCGATCCCTTGGGAGGGGAAGCTTTCTTT
CDR3aa: CSVDPLGGEAFF

abundance: NA
j_gene: TRBJ2-7
d_gene: NA
v_gene: TRBV28
CDR3nt: TGTGCCAGCAGTTCCGGCTACGAGCAGTACTTC
CDR3aa: CASSSGYEQYF

abundance: NA
j_gene: TRBJ2-6
d_gene: TRBD1
v_gene: TRBV30
CDR3nt: TGTGCCTGGAGTCCCGACAGGGTTTGGGTCTCTGGGGCCAACGTCCTGACTTTC
CDR3aa: CAWSPDRVWVSGANVLTF

abundance: NA
j_gene: TRBJ2-7
d_gene: TRBD1
v_gene: TRBV7-3
CDR3nt: TGTGCCAGCAGCTTAGACAGGGGTGGAAGCTACGAGCAGTACTTC
CDR3aa: CASSLDRGGSYEQYF

abundance: NA
j_gene: TRBJ2-6
d_gene: NA
v_gene: TRBV5-1
CDR3nt: TGCGCCAGCAGCCAAACAGGTGTTGGGGCCAACGTCCTGACTTTC
CDR3aa: CASSQTGVGANVLTF

abundance: NA
j_gene: TRBJ1-4
d_gene: TRBD1
v_gene: TRBV19
CDR3nt: TGTGCCAGTAGAGACAGGGATCGCGAAAAACTGTTTTTT
CDR3aa: CASRDRDREKLFF